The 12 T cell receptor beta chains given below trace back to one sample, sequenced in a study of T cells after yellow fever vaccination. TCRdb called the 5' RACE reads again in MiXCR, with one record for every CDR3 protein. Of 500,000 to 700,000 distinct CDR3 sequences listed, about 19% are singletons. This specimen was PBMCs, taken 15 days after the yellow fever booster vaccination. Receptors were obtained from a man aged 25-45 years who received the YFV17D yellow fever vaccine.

The CDR3 DNA is TGTGCCAGCAGTGCGACTAGCGGGACCTTGAGCTCCTACAATGAGCAGTTCTTC. This encodes CASSATSGTLSSYNEQFF. This sequence joins TRBV2 and TRBJ2-1, with 11 bases aligning to TRBD2. The CDR3 length is 18 residues. V shed 4 bases, J shed 0 bases, and the junction held 8 bases outside the gene matches. From germline, CDR1 is SNHLY and CDR2 FYNNEI.

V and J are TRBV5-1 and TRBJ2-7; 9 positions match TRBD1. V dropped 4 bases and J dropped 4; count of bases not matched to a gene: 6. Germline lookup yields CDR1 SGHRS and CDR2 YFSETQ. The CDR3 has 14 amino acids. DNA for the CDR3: TGCGCCAGCAGCCCTGGACAGGGGATATACGAGCAGTACTTC. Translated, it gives CASSPGQGIYEQYF. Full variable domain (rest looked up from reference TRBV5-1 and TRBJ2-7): KAGVTQTPRYLIKTRGQQVTLSCSPISGHRSVSWYQQTPGQGLQFLFEYFSETQRNKGNFPGRFSGRQFSNSRSEMNVSTLELGDSALYLCASSPGQGIYEQYFGPGTRLTVT.

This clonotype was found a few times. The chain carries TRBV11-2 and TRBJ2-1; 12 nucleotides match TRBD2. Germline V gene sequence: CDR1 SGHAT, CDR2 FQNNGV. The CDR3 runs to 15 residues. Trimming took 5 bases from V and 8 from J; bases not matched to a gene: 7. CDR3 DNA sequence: TGTGCCAGCAGCACTAGCGGGAGGAGAGGCGATGAGCAGTTCTTC. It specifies CASSTSGRRGDEQFF. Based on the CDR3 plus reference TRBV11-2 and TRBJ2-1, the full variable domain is EAGVAQSPRYKIIEKRQSVAFWCNPISGHATLYWYQQILGQGPKLLIQFQNNGVVDDSQLPKDRFSAERLKGVDSTLKIQPAKLEDSAVYLCASSTSGRRGDEQFFGPGTRLTVL.

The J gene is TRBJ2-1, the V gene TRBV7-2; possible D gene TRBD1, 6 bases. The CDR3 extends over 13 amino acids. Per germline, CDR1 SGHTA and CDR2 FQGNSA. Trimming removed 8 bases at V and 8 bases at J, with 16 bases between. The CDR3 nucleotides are TGTGCCAGCCAACAGGGAGTGAACTATGAGCAGTTCTTC. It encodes CASQQGVNYEQFF.

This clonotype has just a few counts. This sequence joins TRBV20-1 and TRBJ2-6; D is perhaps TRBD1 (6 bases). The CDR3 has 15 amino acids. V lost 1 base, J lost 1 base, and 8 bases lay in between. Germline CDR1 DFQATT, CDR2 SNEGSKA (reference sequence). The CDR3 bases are TGCAGTGCTAGAGCCACAGGGTCTGGGGCCAACGTCCTGACTTTC. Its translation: CSARATGSGANVLTF.

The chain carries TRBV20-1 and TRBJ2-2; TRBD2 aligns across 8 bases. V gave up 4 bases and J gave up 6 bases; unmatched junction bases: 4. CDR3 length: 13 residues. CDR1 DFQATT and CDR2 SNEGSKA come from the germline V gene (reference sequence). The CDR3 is CSAKREFAGELFF. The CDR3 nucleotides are TGCAGTGCTAAGCGGGAGTTCGCCGGGGAGCTGTTTTTT.

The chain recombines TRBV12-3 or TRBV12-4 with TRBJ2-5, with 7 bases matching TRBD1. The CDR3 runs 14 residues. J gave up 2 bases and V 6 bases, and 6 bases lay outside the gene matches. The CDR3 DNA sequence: TGTGCCAGCAGAATAGGACAGGCGCAAGAGACCCAGTACTTC. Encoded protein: CASRIGQAQETQYF.

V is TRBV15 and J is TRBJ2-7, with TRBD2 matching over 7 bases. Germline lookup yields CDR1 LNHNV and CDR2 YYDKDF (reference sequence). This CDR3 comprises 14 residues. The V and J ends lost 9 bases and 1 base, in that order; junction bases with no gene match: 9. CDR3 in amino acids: CATSPGGLSYEQYF. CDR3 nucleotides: TGTGCCACTTCTCCGGGAGGATTATCCTACGAGCAGTACTTC.

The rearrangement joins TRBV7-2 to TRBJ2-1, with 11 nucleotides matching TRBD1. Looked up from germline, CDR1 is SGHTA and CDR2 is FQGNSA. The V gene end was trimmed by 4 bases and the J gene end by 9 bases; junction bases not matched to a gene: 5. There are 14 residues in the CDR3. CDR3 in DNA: TGTGCCAGCAGCTGGGGACAGGGGGTGGGTGAGCAGTTCTTC. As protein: CASSWGQGVGEQFF.

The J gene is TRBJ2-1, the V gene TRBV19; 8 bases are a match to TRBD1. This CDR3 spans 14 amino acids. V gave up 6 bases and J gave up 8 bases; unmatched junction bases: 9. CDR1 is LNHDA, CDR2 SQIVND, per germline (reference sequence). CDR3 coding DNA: TGTGCCAGTAGACCCGACAGGGGAACGGATGAGCAGTTCTTC. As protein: CASRPDRGTDEQFF.

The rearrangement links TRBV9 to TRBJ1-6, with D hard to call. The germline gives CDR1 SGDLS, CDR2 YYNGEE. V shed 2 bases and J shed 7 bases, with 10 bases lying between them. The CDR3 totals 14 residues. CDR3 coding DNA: TGTGCCAGCAGCGTTAGGAGAGAGAATTCACCCCTCCACTTT. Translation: CASSVRRENSPLHF.

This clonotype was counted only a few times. As DNA, the CDR3 is TGTGCCAGCAGCTTGGACGGGAGGGCCGCAGATACGCAGTATTTT. It translates to CASSLDGRAADTQYF. The V and J genes are TRBV5-6 and TRBJ2-3; 8 bases fit TRBD2. The V gene's germline CDR1 is SGHDT and CDR2 YYEEEE. Trimming at V came to 0 bases and at J to 4 bases, leaving 4 bases not matched to a gene. This CDR3 has 15 residues.